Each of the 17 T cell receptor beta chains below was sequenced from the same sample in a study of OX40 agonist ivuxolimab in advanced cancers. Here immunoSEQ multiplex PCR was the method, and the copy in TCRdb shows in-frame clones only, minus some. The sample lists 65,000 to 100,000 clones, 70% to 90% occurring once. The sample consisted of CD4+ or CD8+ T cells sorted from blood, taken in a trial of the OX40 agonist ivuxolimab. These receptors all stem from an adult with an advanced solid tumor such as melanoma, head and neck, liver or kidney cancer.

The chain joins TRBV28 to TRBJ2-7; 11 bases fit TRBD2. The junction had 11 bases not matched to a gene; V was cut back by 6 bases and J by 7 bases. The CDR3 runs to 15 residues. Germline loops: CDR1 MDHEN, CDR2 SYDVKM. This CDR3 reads CASSPKLAGVREQYF. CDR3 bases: TGTGCCAGCAGCCCAAAACTAGCGGGAGTAAGAGAGCAGTACTTC.

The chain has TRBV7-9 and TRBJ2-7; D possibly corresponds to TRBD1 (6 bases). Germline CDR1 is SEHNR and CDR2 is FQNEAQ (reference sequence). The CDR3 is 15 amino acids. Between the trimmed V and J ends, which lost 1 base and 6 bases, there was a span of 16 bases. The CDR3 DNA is TGTGCCAGCAGCTTAGGGGCAGGGGATTGGAGCGAGCAGTACTTC. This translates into CASSLGAGDWSEQYF.

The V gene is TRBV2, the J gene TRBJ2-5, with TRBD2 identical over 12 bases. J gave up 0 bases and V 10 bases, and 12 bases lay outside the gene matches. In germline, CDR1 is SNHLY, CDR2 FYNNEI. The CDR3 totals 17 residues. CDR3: CATGGKGTSGYQETQYF. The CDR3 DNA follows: TGTGCCACGGGGGGGAAGGGGACTAGCGGGTACCAAGAGACCCAGTACTTC. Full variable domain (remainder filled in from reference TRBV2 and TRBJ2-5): EPEVTQTPSHQVTQMGQEVILRCVPISNHLYFYWYRQILGQKVEFLVSFYNNEISEKSEIFDDQFSVERPDGSNFTLKIRSTKLEDSAMYFCATGGKGTSGYQETQYFGPGTRLLVL.

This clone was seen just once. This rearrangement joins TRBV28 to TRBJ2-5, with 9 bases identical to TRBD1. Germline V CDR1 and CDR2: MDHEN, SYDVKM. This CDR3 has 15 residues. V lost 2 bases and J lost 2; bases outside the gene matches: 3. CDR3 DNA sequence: TGTGCCAGCAGTTTACCGGGACAGGGACAAGAGACCCAGTACTTC. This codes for CASSLPGQGQETQYF.

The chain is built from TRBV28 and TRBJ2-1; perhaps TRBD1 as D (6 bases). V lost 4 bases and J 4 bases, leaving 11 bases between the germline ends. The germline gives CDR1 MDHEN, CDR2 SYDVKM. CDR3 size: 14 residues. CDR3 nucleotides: TGTGCCAGCAGTTACAGGGAACTATACAATGAGCAGTTCTTC. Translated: CASSYRELYNEQFF.

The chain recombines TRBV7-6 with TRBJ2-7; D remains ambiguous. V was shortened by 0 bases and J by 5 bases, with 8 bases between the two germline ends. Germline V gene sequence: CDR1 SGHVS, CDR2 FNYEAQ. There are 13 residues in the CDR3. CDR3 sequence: CASSLAPNHEQYF. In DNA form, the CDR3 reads TGTGCCAGCAGCTTAGCCCCGAACCACGAGCAGTACTTC.

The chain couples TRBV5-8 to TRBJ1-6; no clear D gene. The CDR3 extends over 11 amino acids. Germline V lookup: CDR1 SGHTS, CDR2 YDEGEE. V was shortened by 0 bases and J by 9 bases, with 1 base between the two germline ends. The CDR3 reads CASSLASPLHF. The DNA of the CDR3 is TGTGCCAGCAGCTTGGCTTCACCCCTCCACTTT.

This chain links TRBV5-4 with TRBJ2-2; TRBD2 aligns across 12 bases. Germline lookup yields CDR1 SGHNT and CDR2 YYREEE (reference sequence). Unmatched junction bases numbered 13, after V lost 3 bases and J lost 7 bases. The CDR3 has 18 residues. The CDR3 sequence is CASSSLSGLAGIGGELFF. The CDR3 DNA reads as TGTGCCAGCAGCTCGCTATCCGGACTAGCGGGAATTGGCGGGGAGCTGTTTTTT.

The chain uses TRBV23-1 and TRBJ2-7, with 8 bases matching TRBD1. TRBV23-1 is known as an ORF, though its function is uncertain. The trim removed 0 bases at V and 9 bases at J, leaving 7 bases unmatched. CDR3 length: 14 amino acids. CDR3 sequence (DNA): TGCGCCAGCAGTCAATCGACAGGGGCAACCGTGCAGTACTTC. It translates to CASSQSTGATVQYF.

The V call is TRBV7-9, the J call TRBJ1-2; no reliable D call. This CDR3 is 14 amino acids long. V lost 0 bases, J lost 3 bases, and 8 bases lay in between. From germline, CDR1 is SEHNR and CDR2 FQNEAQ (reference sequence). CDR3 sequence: CASSLAGFDYGYTF. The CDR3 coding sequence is TGTGCCAGCAGCTTAGCAGGGTTTGACTATGGCTACACCTTC.

CDR3 protein: CASSDSPSTDTQYF. Here the CDR3 DNA reads TGTGCCAGCTCGGACTCTCCCAGCACAGATACGCAGTATTTT. The chain combines TRBV9 with TRBJ2-3; maybe TRBD2 (5 bases). The CDR3 covers 14 residues. The germline V gene has CDR1 SGDLS and CDR2 YYNGEE. Trimming took 7 bases from V and 0 from J, leaving 12 bases between them.

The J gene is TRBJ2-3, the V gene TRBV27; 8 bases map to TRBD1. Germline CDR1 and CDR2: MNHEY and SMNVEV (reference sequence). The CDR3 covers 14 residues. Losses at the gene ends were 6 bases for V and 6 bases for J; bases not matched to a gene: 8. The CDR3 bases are TGTGCCAGCAGCCCAGGACAGGGATTTGATACGCAGTATTTT. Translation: CASSPGQGFDTQYF.

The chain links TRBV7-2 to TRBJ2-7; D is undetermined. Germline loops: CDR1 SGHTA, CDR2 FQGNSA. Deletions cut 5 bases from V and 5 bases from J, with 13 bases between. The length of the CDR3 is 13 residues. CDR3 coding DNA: TGTGCCAGCAGCCCCTTGTCGCGGAACGAGCAGTACTTC. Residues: CASSPLSRNEQYF. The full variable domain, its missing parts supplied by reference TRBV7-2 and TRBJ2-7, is GAGVSQSPSNKVTEKGKDVELRCDPISGHTALYWYRQSLGQGLEFLIYFQGNSAPDKSGLPSDRFSAERTGGSVSTLTIQRTQQEDSAVYLCASSPLSRNEQYFGPGTRLTVT.

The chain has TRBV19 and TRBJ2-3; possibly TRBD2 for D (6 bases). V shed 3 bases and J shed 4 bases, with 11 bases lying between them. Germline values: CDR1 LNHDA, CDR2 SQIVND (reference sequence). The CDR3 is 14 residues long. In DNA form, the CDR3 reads TGTGCCAGTAGTATGCTGGCGGGGCCAGATACGCAGTATTTT. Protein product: CASSMLAGPDTQYF.

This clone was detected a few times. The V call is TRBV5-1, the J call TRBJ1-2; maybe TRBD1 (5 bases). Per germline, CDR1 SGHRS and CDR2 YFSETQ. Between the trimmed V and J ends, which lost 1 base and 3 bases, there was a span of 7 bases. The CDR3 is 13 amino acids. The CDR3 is CASSLSRDYGYTF. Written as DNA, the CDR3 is TGCGCCAGCAGCTTGAGCAGGGACTATGGCTACACCTTC.

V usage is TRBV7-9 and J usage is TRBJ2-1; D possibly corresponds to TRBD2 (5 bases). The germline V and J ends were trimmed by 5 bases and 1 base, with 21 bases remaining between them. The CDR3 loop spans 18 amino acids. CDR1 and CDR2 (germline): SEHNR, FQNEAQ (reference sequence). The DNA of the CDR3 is TGTGCCAGCAGCACCCCTCCGGGAACGATCGATTCCTACAATGAGCAGTTCTTC. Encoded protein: CASSTPPGTIDSYNEQFF.

CDR3 region: CASSILAGGKDTQYF. The DNA for the CDR3 is TGCGCCAGCAGCATACTAGCGGGAGGGAAAGATACGCAGTATTTT. The gene calls are TRBV5-1 and TRBJ2-3, with 13 bases identical to TRBD2. J was trimmed by 5 bases and V by 4 bases; bases with no gene match: 4. CDR1 SGHRS and CDR2 YFSETQ come from the germline V gene. The CDR3 is made up of 15 amino acids.